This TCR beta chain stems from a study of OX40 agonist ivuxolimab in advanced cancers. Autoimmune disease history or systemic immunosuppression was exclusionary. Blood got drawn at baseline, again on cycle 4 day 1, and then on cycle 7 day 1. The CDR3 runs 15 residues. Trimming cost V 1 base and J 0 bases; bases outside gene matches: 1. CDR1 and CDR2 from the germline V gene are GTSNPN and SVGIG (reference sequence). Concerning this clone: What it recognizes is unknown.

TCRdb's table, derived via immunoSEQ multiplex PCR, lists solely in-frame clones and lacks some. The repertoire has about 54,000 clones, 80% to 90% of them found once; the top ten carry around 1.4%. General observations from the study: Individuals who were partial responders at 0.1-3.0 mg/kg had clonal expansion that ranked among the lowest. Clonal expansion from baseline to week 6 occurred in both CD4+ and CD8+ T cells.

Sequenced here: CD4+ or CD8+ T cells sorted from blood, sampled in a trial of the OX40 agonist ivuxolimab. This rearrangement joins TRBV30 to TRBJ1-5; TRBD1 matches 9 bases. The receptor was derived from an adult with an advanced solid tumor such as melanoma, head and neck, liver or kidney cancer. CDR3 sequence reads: CAWSGGQGSNQPQHF. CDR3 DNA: TGTGCCTGGAGTGGGGGACAGGGTAGCAATCAGCCCCAGCATTTT.